This T cell receptor (beta chain) is from a study of blood T cell repertoires in COVID-19 (dated by TCRdb to about 2020). For the wider study: Samples from collaborators originated in the United States, Italy and Spain and spanned both the acute and convalescent phases of COVID-19. The dataset comprised deeply sampled blood TCRbeta repertoires from subjects exposed to, actively infected with, or recovered from COVID-19. The prospective study material was composed of cDNA or gDNA derived from T cells, B-cell-depleted T cells, or PBMCs. Samples came from the ongoing ImmuneRACE study (first 160 participants) plus 1,254 subjects from 6 global collaborators. Where available, HLA class I and class II types were obtained from metadata supplied by the sample provider rather than from assay-based typing. The repertoires were released in a freely available public database meant as a resource for research on the immune response to SARS-CoV-2. Sample metadata almost always included a de-identified subject ID, COVID-19 status, age in years and sex. General study outcomes and caveats: The quantity of clinical and demographic metadata differed by source and by participant and was supplied without curation.

The immunoSEQ Assay, a bias-controlled multiplex PCR, was used to amplify TCRbeta CDR3 regions from genomic DNA. On the authors' methods: The number of nucleated cells in each sample was estimated from the amplification of reference gene primers within the assay. To quantify the absolute abundance of each unique TCRbeta CDR3 rearrangement, sequence reads were collapsed and filtered. For each sample, productive Simpson clonality was calculated as the square root of Simpson's diversity index over productive rearrangements. TCRdb provides this immuneACCESS table in a form limited to in-frame rearrangements. Some clones are lacking; in checked studies, under half of them reflect an unresolved V gene, and why the rest are absent is not known. For V, J and clone size, that table is used; D and trimming come from the DNA. The sample records more than 450,000 clones, 87% of which are singletons. Of the sample, 0.7% falls within the top ten clones.

V ends up 9 bases short and J 4 bases short, with an unmatched junction base count of 15. The germline V gene (reference sequence) supplies CDR1 MNHEY and CDR2 SMNVEV. From the cysteine up to the phenylalanine, the CDR3 has a length of 17 residues. The only DNA kept is the CDR3, 51 bases in frame from the first base. In the prospective study, participants were about 18 to 100 years old, resided in under 30 geographic areas of the United States, and were enrolled through a virtual design. Cohort assignment in the prospective study relied on participant-reported clinical history from a screening survey and a study questionnaire. Recovered participants in ImmuneRACE Cohort 3 were defined by two consecutive negative NP/OP PCR tests, clearance by a healthcare professional, or resolution of symptoms. Mobile phlebotomists in the prospective study collected whole blood, serum and a nasopharyngeal or oropharyngeal swab from every participant. Participants in the prospective study had the option to provide additional blood draws and questionnaires over a 2-month period. Before DNA extraction, prospective study blood samples were shipped either frozen or at room temperature.

As regards this clone: It has no known antigen specificity. No base-level quality is on record; no much larger clone is a single base apart.

Sequencing used PBMCs or T cells enriched from blood (not recorded which). This clonotype originated in a woman aged 18 to 35 who had recovered from COVID-19. This chain joins TRBV27 to TRBJ2-2; TRBD2 fits 9 bases in the junction. The DNA sequence is given as TGTGCCAGTAGCGCTGGCGGGGGGGCATCGGTCACCGGGGAGCTGTTTTTT. Translated, it reads CASSAGGGASVTGELFF.